A single sample gave rise to the 7 T cell receptor beta chains below, sequenced in a study of T cells after yellow fever vaccination. TCRdb passed the 5' RACE reads through MiXCR, listing each CDR3 protein once. The sample lists under 200,000 distinct CDR3 sequences, roughly 9.6% occurring once. Specimen: CD8+ T cells sorted from PBMCs, collected 15 days after the yellow fever booster vaccination. These receptors were obtained from a man younger than 30 who received the YFV17D yellow fever vaccine.

J is TRBJ2-5 and V is TRBV3-1; D might be TRBD1 or TRBD2, each matching 6 bases. V lost 4 bases to trimming and J lost 2 bases, with 14 bases between them. The CDR3 length is 15 residues. CDR1 LGHDT and CDR2 YNNKEL come from the germline V gene (reference sequence). The DNA of the CDR3 is TGTGCCAGCAGCCGCCCCTCGGGGGCTCAAGAGACCCAGTACTTC. Translation: CASSRPSGAQETQYF.

This clonotype was found a few times. This chain joins TRBV20-1 and TRBJ2-1; TRBD2 matches 8 bases. There are 16 residues in the CDR3. Germline-derived CDR1 and CDR2 are DFQATT and SNEGSKA (reference sequence). Trimming took 0 bases from V and 2 from J; bases not matched to a gene: 6. CDR3 nucleotides: TGCAGTGCTAGAGACCTTAGCGGGGCAGCCTACAATGAGCAGTTCTTC. The encoded protein is CSARDLSGAAYNEQFF.

This clonotype was observed a handful of times. This chain joins TRBV6-2 or TRBV6-3 and TRBJ1-5, with TRBD1 as a possible D gene (6 bases). The CDR3 extends over 13 amino acids. With 1 base removed from V and 6 bases from J, the gap between germline ends came to 7 bases. Germline CDR1 is MNHEY and CDR2 is SVGEGT. The CDR3 DNA reads TGTGCCAGCAGTTACTGGGGGCGTCAGCCCCAGCATTTT. Translated, it gives CASSYWGRQPQHF.

This clonotype has a handful of counts. V gene TRBV5-1 combines with J gene TRBJ2-3; 10 bases agree with TRBD1. Unmatched junction bases numbered 8, after V lost 4 bases and J lost 6 bases. This CDR3 spans 15 amino acids. CDR1 and CDR2 (germline): SGHRS, YFSETQ. CDR3 region: CASSNRQGAKDTQYF. The CDR3 DNA follows: TGCGCCAGCAGCAATAGACAGGGGGCTAAGGATACGCAGTATTTT.

The chain uses TRBV20-1 and TRBJ2-3; 8 nucleotides agree with TRBD2. Trimming cost V 0 bases and J 6 bases; bases outside gene matches: 8. CDR3 length: 15 amino acids. The germline gives CDR1 DFQATT, CDR2 SNEGSKA (reference sequence). In DNA, the CDR3 is TGCAGTGCTAGAGATGCCAGCGGGGGATCGGATACGCAGTATTTT. This encodes CSARDASGGSDTQYF.

This clonotype was observed a handful of times. CDR3 sequence reads: CSAQDSSSYNEQFF. CDR3 nucleotide sequence: TGCAGTGCTCAGGACAGCAGCTCCTACAATGAGCAGTTCTTC. The chain joins TRBV20-1 to TRBJ2-1; maybe TRBD1 (6 bases). Between the trimmed V and J ends, which lost 5 bases and 0 bases, there was a span of 11 bases. CDR1 DFQATT and CDR2 SNEGSKA come from the germline V gene (reference sequence). This CDR3 has 14 amino acids.

The gene calls are TRBV7-3 and TRBJ2-1, with 8 positions matching TRBD1. Losses at the gene ends were 0 bases for V and 4 bases for J; bases not matched to a gene: 5. In germline, CDR1 is SGHTA, CDR2 FQGTGA. The CDR3 runs 16 residues. The CDR3 DNA reads TGTGCCAGCAGCTTAACCGGGACAGGAGGATACAATGAGCAGTTCTTC. It translates to CASSLTGTGGYNEQFF.